The sample holds many counts of the clone carrying this T cell receptor (beta chain). The target antigen is unknown. The sample is drawn from a study of T cells after yellow fever vaccination. Trimming took 6 bases from V and 7 from J, leaving 15 bases between them. Germline V gene sequence: CDR1 LNHDA, CDR2 SQIVND (reference sequence). The length of the CDR3 is 14 residues. Study results and caveats: A minor fraction of clonotypes spanned both CD4 and CD8 compartments.

MiXCR, applied by TCRdb to the 5' RACE reads, yields one record per CDR3 protein. This table holds 200,000 to 300,000 distinct CDR3 sequences, roughly 3.5% found once. The origin of this receptor is a man aged 18 to 29 who received the YFV17D yellow fever vaccine. The chain couples TRBV19 to TRBJ1-4, with TRBD1 as a possible D gene (6 bases). The material sequenced was PBMCs, taken 15 days after the yellow fever booster vaccination. The CDR3 sequence: CASRPPGESEKLFF. CDR3 sequence (DNA): TGTGCCAGTAGGCCCCCAGGGGAGTCTGAAAAACTGTTTTTT.